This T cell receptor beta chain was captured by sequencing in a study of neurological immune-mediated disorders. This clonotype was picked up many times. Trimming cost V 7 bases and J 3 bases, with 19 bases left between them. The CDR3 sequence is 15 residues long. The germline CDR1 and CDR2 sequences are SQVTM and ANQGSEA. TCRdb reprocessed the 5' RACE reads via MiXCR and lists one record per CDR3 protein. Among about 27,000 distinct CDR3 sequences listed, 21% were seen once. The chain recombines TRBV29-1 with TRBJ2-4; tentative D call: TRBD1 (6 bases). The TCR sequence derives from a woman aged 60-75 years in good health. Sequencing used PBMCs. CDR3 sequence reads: CSATHFWGLKNIQYF. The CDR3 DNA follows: TGCAGCGCTACCCACTTTTGGGGGCTCAAAAACATTCAGTACTTC.